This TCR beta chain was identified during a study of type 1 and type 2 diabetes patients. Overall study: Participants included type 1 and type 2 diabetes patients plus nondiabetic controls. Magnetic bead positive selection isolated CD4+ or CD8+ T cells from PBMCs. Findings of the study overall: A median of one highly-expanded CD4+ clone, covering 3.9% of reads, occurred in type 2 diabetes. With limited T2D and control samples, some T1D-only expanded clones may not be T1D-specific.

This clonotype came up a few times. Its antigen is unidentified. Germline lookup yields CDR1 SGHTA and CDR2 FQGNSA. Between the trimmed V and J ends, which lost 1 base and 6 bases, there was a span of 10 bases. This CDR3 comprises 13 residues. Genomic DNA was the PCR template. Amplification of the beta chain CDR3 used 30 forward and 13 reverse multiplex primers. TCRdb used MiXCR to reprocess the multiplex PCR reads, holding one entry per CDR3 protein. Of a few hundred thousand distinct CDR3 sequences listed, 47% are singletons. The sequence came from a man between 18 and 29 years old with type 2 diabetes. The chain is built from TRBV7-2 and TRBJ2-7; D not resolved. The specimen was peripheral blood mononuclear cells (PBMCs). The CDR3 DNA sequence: TGTGCCAGCAGCTTAGTCCGGGCCCCCGAGCAGTACTTC. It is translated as CASSLVRAPEQYF.